These 29 T cell receptor beta chains were all obtained from the same sample, sequenced in a study of blood T cell repertoires in COVID-19. Clones were read by immunoSEQ multiplex PCR, and TCRdb kept only the in-frame ones, dropping some. The table has fewer than 200,000 clones, roughly 80% seen once. What was sequenced was peripheral blood. The receptors here all came from a man between 60 and 75 years old with acute or convalescent COVID-19.

The chain joins TRBV4-3 to TRBJ2-1; TRBD2 is a possible D gene (5 bases). Looked up from germline, CDR1 is LGHNA and CDR2 is YSLEER. V lost 0 bases and J lost 9, with 12 bases in between. The CDR3 has 14 amino acids. Here the CDR3 DNA reads TGCGCCAGCAGCCAAGACGTGGATGCGGGTGAGCAGTTCTTC. This codes for CASSQDVDAGEQFF.

The chain is built from TRBV19 and TRBJ1-4; no firm D call. Germline V gene sequence: CDR1 LNHDA, CDR2 SQIVND (reference sequence). Trimming took 6 bases from V and 8 from J, leaving 16 bases between them. CDR3 size: 14 residues. CDR3 residues: CASSQTVGSEKLFF. CDR3 bases: TGTGCCAGTAGCCAAACCGTGGGGAGCGAAAAACTGTTTTTT. The full variable domain, completed using reference TRBV19 and TRBJ1-4, is DGGITQSPKYLFRKEGQNVTLSCEQNLNHDAMYWYRQDPGQGLRLIYYSQIVNDFQKGDIAEGYSVSREKKESFPLTVTSAQKNPTAFYLCASSQTVGSEKLFFGSGTQLSVL.

This rearrangement joins TRBV5-5 to TRBJ2-2; a weak D match, TRBD1 (5 bases). The CDR3 has 16 amino acids. Per germline, CDR1 SGHKS and CDR2 YYEKEE (reference sequence). Between the trimmed V and J ends, which lost 4 bases and 3 bases, there was a span of 16 bases. CDR3 nucleotide sequence: TGTGCCAGCAGCCCAGGGTTCGCCACCTACACCGGGGAGCTGTTTTTT. Its translation is CASSPGFATYTGELFF.

In its sample, this clone was seen a few times. This chain connects TRBV5-4 to TRBJ1-6, with TRBD1 matching over 7 bases. The V gene end was trimmed by 6 bases and the J gene end by 8 bases; junction bases not matched to a gene: 14. The CDR3 is 16 residues long. Germline V CDR1 and CDR2: SGHNT, YYREEE (reference sequence). In DNA, the CDR3 is TGTGCCAGCACCCCCTCACCCGACAGGGCCTATTCACCCCTCCACTTT. Its protein product is CASTPSPDRAYSPLHF.

The sample holds one count of this clone. The V call is TRBV14, the J call TRBJ2-7; 8 nucleotides line up with TRBD2. In germline, CDR1 is SGHDN, CDR2 FVKESK. The CDR3 has 13 residues. V was pared by 6 bases and J by 1 base, with 2 bases of the junction left unmatched. The DNA of the CDR3 is TGTGCCAGCAGGACTAGCGATTCCTACGAGCAGTACTTC. It codes for CASRTSDSYEQYF. The complete variable domain, with remaining parts taken from reference TRBV14 and TRBJ2-7, reads EAGVTQFPSHSVIEKGQTVTLRCDPISGHDNLYWYRRVMGKEIKFLLHFVKESKQDESGMPNNRFLAERTGGTYSTLKVQPAELEDSGVYFCASRTSDSYEQYFGPGTRLTVT.

This CDR3 is CASSLDFGGYTF. Written as DNA, the CDR3 is TGCGCCAGCAGCTTGGACTTCGGGGGCTACACCTTC. This chain links TRBV5-1 with TRBJ1-2; D unresolved. Germline lookup yields CDR1 SGHRS and CDR2 YFSETQ. Trimming took 0 bases from V and 8 from J, leaving 8 bases between them. The CDR3 is 12 residues long.

This chain joins TRBV7-9 and TRBJ1-3; 9 bases fit TRBD1. The V gene's germline CDR1 is SEHNR and CDR2 FQNEAQ (reference sequence). This CDR3 region has 16 residues. V was pared by 5 bases and J by 2 bases, with 7 bases of the junction left unmatched. CDR3 in amino acids: CASSPSRTGAGNTIYF. CDR3 DNA: TGTGCCAGCAGCCCATCTAGGACAGGGGCTGGAAACACCATATATTTT. Using reference TRBV7-9 and TRBJ1-3 for the parts outside the CDR3, the full variable domain is DTGVSQNPRHKITKRGQNVTFRCDPISEHNRLYWYRQTLGQGPEFLTYFQNEAQLEKSRLLSDRFSAERPKGSFSTLEIQRTEQGDSAMYLCASSPSRTGAGNTIYFGEGSWLTVV.

The rearrangement links TRBV5-1 to TRBJ2-2, with 7 nucleotides matching TRBD1. J gave up 3 bases and V 6 bases, and 8 bases lay outside the gene matches. The CDR3 runs 15 residues. Germline V gene data show CDR1 as SGHRS and CDR2 as YFSETQ. The CDR3 here is CASTGQGGYTGELFF. The DNA of the CDR3 is TGCGCCAGCACCGGCCAAGGGGGCTACACCGGGGAGCTGTTTTTT.

The chain combines TRBV3-1 (or the pseudogene TRBV3-2) with TRBJ1-1; the D gene is possibly TRBD1 (5 bases). Between the trimmed V and J ends, which lost 1 base and 0 bases, there was a span of 9 bases. This CDR3 has 15 amino acids. Germline values: CDR1 LGHDT, CDR2 YNNKEL (reference sequence). The CDR3 DNA reads as TGTGCCAGCAGCCAAGGGGGACTCATGAACACTGAAGCTTTCTTT. Its protein is CASSQGGLMNTEAFF.

This clone was observed a handful of times. This rearrangement joins TRBV7-8 to TRBJ1-4, with 8 bases identical to TRBD1. The CDR3 spans 17 residues. V lost 2 bases and J lost 2; bases outside the gene matches: 7. Germline V gives CDR1 SGHVS, CDR2 FQNEAQ. The CDR3 sequence is CASSLSSRQGTNEKLFF. The CDR3 nucleotides read TGTGCCAGCAGCTTATCCTCCCGACAGGGGACTAATGAAAAACTGTTTTTT.

The V gene is TRBV18, the J gene TRBJ1-2; maybe TRBD1 (6 bases). Germline V gives CDR1 KGHSH, CDR2 LQKENI. V gave up 3 bases and J gave up 10 bases, with 15 bases separating them. The CDR3 length is 13 residues. The DNA for the CDR3 is TGTGCCAGCTCACCCTCGACAGGAGCGGACTACACCTTC. Its protein is CASSPSTGADYTF.

The chain links TRBV7-9 to TRBJ2-7, with TRBD2 matching 12 bases. V gave up 3 bases and J gave up 5 bases; unmatched junction bases: 14. Germline assignment: CDR1 SEHNR and CDR2 FQNEAQ (reference sequence). The CDR3 contains 18 residues. This CDR3 reads CASSFGGLAGLARHEQYF. CDR3 nucleotide sequence: TGTGCCAGCAGCTTTGGTGGACTAGCGGGGTTAGCGCGGCACGAGCAGTACTTC.

This clone was counted a few times. The gene calls are TRBV6-2 or TRBV6-3 and TRBJ2-5, with D possibly being TRBD2 (7 bases). Trimming left V 7 bases short and J 3 bases short, with 21 bases between. CDR1 MNHEY and CDR2 SVGEGT come from the germline V gene. The CDR3 contains 16 residues. The CDR3 sequence: CASTPFLGGGEETQYF. The CDR3 coding sequence is TGTGCCAGCACCCCCTTCTTAGGAGGGGGGGAAGAGACCCAGTACTTC.

The rearrangement joins TRBV13 to TRBJ2-3; 11 positions agree with TRBD2. Trimming at V came to 2 bases and at J to 0 bases, leaving 13 bases not matched to a gene. CDR3 length equals 20 residues. The germline V gene has CDR1 PRHDT and CDR2 FYEKMQ (reference sequence). CDR3: CASSLTVAGGPQESTDTQYF. The CDR3 DNA is TGTGCCAGCAGCTTAACGGTAGCGGGGGGGCCCCAGGAAAGCACAGATACGCAGTATTTT.

The gene calls are TRBV7-9 and TRBJ1-4; no clear D gene. Germline V gene data show CDR1 as SEHNR and CDR2 as FQNEAQ (reference sequence). With 5 bases removed from V and 4 bases from J, the gap between germline ends came to 11 bases. The CDR3 length is 14 residues. As DNA, the CDR3 is TGTGCCAGCAGCGAACATCCACGTAATGAAAAACTGTTTTTT. Protein: CASSEHPRNEKLFF. Full variable domain (remainder filled in from reference TRBV7-9 and TRBJ1-4): DTGVSQNPRHKITKRGQNVTFRCDPISEHNRLYWYRQTLGQGPEFLTYFQNEAQLEKSRLLSDRFSAERPKGSFSTLEIQRTEQGDSAMYLCASSEHPRNEKLFFGSGTQLSVL.

V usage is TRBV27 and J usage is TRBJ2-2; 11 positions match TRBD1. After removal of 5 bases from V and 0 bases from J, the junction contained 8 bases not matched to a gene. CDR1 MNHEY and CDR2 SMNVEV come from the germline V gene (reference sequence). This CDR3 contains 18 residues. The CDR3 nucleotides are TGTGCCAGCAGTCCACTGGACAGGGGGCGGCCGAACACCGGGGAGCTGTTTTTT. It codes for CASSPLDRGRPNTGELFF.

A remark on this clone: The same CDR3 arises from other DNA sequences in this sample as well. The chain uses TRBV5-1 and TRBJ2-5, with TRBD2 matching 12 bases. J gave up 4 bases and V 3 bases, and 1 base lay outside the gene matches. There are 14 residues in the CDR3. Germline CDR1 and CDR2: SGHRS and YFSETQ. CDR3 sequence reads: CASSWGLAGETQYF. CDR3 sequence (DNA): TGCGCCAGCAGCTGGGGACTAGCGGGAGAGACCCAGTACTTC.

This clone has only a few counts. The V and J genes are TRBV12-5 and TRBJ2-5, with 7 positions matching TRBD2. V shed 3 bases, J shed 4 bases, and the junction held 2 bases outside the gene matches. CDR1 LGHNT and CDR2 FRNRAP come from the germline V gene. The CDR3 covers 13 residues. CDR3 bases: TGTGCTAGTGGTTTATGGGGGGGAGAGACCCAGTACTTC. It is translated as CASGLWGGETQYF.

This clone was counted between two and nine times. The J gene is TRBJ1-2, the V gene TRBV6-5; 10 nucleotides agree with TRBD1. V lost 0 bases, J lost 4 bases, and 2 bases stayed unmatched. This CDR3 contains 15 residues. Germline CDR1 and CDR2: MNHEY and SVGAGI. CDR3 DNA sequence: TGTGCCAGCAGTTACTCCCGGACAGGGGGCTATGGCTACACCTTC. Translation: CASSYSRTGGYGYTF.

The chain employs TRBV7-3 and TRBJ2-1; the match to TRBD2 covers 11 bases. J gave up 4 bases and V 3 bases, and 5 bases lay outside the gene matches. Germline-derived CDR1 and CDR2 are SGHTA and FQGTGA. The CDR3 runs to 16 residues. The CDR3 sequence is CASSFITSGGYNEQFF. The CDR3 region has the DNA TGTGCCAGCAGCTTTATCACTAGCGGGGGATACAATGAGCAGTTCTTC.

The chain employs TRBV4-1 and TRBJ2-7; 10 bases match TRBD2. This CDR3 has 14 residues. V shed 2 bases and J 5 bases; nucleotides not matched to a gene: 3. CDR1 is MGHRA and CDR2 is YSYEKL in the germline V gene. The CDR3 bases are TGCGCCAGCAGCCAAAGCGGGGGGGCCCACGAGCAGTACTTC. Its protein product is CASSQSGGAHEQYF.

The chain combines TRBV5-1 with TRBJ1-1; D perhaps matches TRBD1 (5 bases). CDR3 length: 15 residues. Trimming removed 4 bases at V and 5 bases at J, with 18 bases between. The V gene's germline CDR1 is SGHRS and CDR2 YFSETQ. The DNA of the CDR3 is TGCGCCAGCAGCGCCCTAGGGGAATACCCGACTGAAGCTTTCTTT. Protein: CASSALGEYPTEAFF.

CDR3 in DNA: TGTGCCAGCTCACGGACAGGGGGCGCAGATACGCAGTATTTT. This codes for CASSRTGGADTQYF. The V and J genes are TRBV18 and TRBJ2-3; TRBD1 matches 11 bases. V lost 4 bases and J lost 4; bases outside the gene matches: 1. The CDR3 has 14 amino acids. Germline V gene sequence: CDR1 KGHSH, CDR2 LQKENI.

In DNA form, the CDR3 reads TGTGCCAGCAGTTACGGGGGGGACACTGAAGCTTTCTTT. The encoded protein is CASSYGGDTEAFF. This chain uses TRBV6-5 with TRBJ1-1, with D possibly matching TRBD1 (5 bases). CDR1 MNHEY and CDR2 SVGAGI come from the germline V gene. Trimming pared 2 bases from V and 3 bases from J, leaving 7 bases between. The CDR3 covers 13 residues.

The V and J genes are TRBV19 and TRBJ1-2, with 10 bases aligning to TRBD1. The trim removed 3 bases at V and 5 bases at J, leaving 9 bases unmatched. CDR3 size: 16 residues. Germline values: CDR1 LNHDA, CDR2 SQIVND (reference sequence). Here the CDR3 reads CASSIGGDRGLYGYTF. Written as DNA, the CDR3 is TGTGCCAGTAGTATTGGGGGGGACAGGGGTCTTTATGGCTACACCTTC.

V usage is TRBV5-5 and J usage is TRBJ2-3, with a weak D call TRBD1 (6 bases). V lost 2 bases to trimming and J lost 0 bases, with 10 bases between them. This CDR3 has 15 residues. CDR1 SGHKS and CDR2 YYEKEE come from the germline V gene (reference sequence). Here the CDR3 reads CASSLQGYSTDTQYF. The CDR3 DNA reads TGTGCCAGCAGCTTACAGGGTTATAGCACAGATACGCAGTATTTT.

The chain joins TRBV7-9 to TRBJ1-1; TRBD1 matches 8 bases. CDR3 size: 18 residues. The germline V gene encodes CDR1 SEHNR and CDR2 FQNEAQ (reference sequence). Unmatched junction bases numbered 16, after V lost 2 bases and J lost 5 bases. CDR3: CASSLKGLQGASRTEAFF. CDR3 sequence (DNA): TGTGCCAGCAGCTTAAAGGGTTTGCAGGGGGCGTCTAGGACTGAAGCTTTCTTT.

The chain links TRBV5-5 to TRBJ2-7, with TRBD1 identical over 9 bases. The CDR3 sequence is 14 residues long. The trim removed 4 bases at V and 3 bases at J, leaving 5 bases unmatched. The germline CDR1 and CDR2 sequences are SGHKS and YYEKEE (reference sequence). CDR3 protein: CASSRQDRGYEQYF. CDR3 nucleotides: TGTGCCAGCAGCCGTCAGGACAGGGGCTACGAGCAGTACTTC.

The V gene is TRBV12-3 or TRBV12-4, the J gene TRBJ1-6, with unresolved D. The ends were cut back, 3 bases at V and 9 bases at J, with 6 bases in the middle. The CDR3 length is 12 residues. For the CDR3, the DNA is TGTGCCAGCAGTTTTCCAGGTTCACCCCTCCACTTT. It encodes CASSFPGSPLHF.